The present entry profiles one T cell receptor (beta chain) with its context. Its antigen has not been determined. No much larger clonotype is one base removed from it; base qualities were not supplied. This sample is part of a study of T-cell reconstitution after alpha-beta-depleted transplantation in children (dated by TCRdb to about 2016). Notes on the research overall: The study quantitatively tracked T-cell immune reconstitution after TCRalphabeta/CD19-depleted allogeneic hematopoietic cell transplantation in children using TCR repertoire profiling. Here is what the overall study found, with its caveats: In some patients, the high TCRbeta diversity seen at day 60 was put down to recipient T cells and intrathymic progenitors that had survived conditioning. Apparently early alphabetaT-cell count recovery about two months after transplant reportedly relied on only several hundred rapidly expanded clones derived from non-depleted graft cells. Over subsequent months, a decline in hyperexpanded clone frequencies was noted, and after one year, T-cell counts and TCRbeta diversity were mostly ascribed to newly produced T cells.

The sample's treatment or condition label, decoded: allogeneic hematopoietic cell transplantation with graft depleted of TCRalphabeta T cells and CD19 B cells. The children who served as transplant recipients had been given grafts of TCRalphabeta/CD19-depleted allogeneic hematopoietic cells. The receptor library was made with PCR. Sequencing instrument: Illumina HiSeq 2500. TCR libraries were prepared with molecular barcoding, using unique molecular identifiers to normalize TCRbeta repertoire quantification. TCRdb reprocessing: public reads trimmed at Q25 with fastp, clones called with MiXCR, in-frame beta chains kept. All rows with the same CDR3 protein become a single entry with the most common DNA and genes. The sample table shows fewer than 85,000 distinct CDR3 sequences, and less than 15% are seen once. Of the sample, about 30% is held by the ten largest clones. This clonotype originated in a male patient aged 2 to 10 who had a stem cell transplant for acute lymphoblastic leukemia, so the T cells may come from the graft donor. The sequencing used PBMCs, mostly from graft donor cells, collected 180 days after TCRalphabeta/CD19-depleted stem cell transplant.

This receptor has the CDR3 CASTPGSNSPLHF. The sequenced DNA is TGTGCCAGCACCCCCGGCAGTAATTCACCCCTCCACTTT. In this chain, TRBV6-1 is recombined with TRBJ1-6; no D gene is confidently identified. The CDR3, from cysteine to phenylalanine, totals 13 residues. The retained sequence is limited to the CDR3, 39 bases, with the frame set at the first base. Between the V and J ends, shortened by 7 bases and 6 bases respectively, the junction contains 10 bases. The germline V gene gives CDR1 as MNHNS and CDR2 as SASEGT.